This TCR beta chain was sequenced in a study of shared clonotypes between healthy human individuals. CD45RO-negative, CCR7-selected cells formed the naive CD8 fraction, which excluded terminally differentiated effector memory CD45RA+ cells. Sequencing was at deep level. Replicate PCRs for sorted subsets used approximately 190 ng DNA; this equaled tens of thousands of T cell genomes. Per the original data handling: Junction-only immunoSEQ sequences carried no quality scores, so filtering differed. Sequencing was performed with immunoSEQ multiplex PCR; in TCRdb, only in-frame clones are kept and a portion is missing. D and trimming come from the DNA, and the V and J calls and clone size come from that table. The data contain 700,000 to 950,000 clones, approximately 96% of them singletons. The sample consisted of naive CD8+ T cells sorted from blood. The receptor was derived from a young man in good health.

The CDR3 loop reads CASSFSGTGAYEQYF. The CDR3 coding sequence is TGTGCCAGCAGTTTCTCTGGGACAGGAGCCTACGAGCAGTACTTC. The chain employs TRBV28 and TRBJ2-7, with 8 bases lining up with TRBD1. The junction had 6 bases not matched to a gene; V was cut back by 3 bases and J by 2 bases. The CDR3 is made up of 15 amino acids. The germline V gene encodes CDR1 MDHEN and CDR2 SYDVKM.